These 7 T cell receptor beta chains were all obtained from the same sample, sequenced in a study of T cells in localized non-small cell lung cancer. The protocol was immunoSEQ multiplex PCR, while the TCRdb copy is restricted to in-frame clones and leaves out a portion. The sample yields some 3,200 clones, under 20% seen once. The material sequenced was lung tumor tissue, taken before any cancer treatment. The source of these receptors is a man between 35 and 75 years old with stage I lung adenocarcinoma.

The table lists this clone with a few counts. The CDR3 loop is CASSFSGSGNTGELFF. The CDR3 DNA is TGTGCCAGCAGCTTCTCCGGCAGCGGTAACACCGGGGAGCTGTTTTTT. The chain combines TRBV11-3 with TRBJ2-2; a possible D gene is TRBD2 (5 bases). Deletions cut 3 bases from V and 2 bases from J, with 13 bases between. CDR1 and CDR2 from the germline V gene are SGHNT and YENEEA. CDR3 length equals 16 residues.

This chain connects TRBV10-2 to TRBJ1-1, with 8 bases identical to TRBD1. V dropped 7 bases and J dropped 0; count of bases not matched to a gene: 4. The CDR3 is 14 residues long. Germline V gene sequence: CDR1 WSHSY, CDR2 SAAADI. The CDR3 region has the DNA TGCGCCAGCAATACAGGGGGGGTGAACACTGAAGCTTTCTTT. This translates into CASNTGGVNTEAFF.

J is TRBJ2-7 and V is TRBV14; unclear D gene. The CDR3 is 11 amino acids. The V gene lost 4 bases and the J gene lost 4 bases, with 5 bases spanning the gap. Germline V gene lookup returns CDR1 SGHDN and CDR2 FVKESK. CDR3 DNA: TGTGCCAGCAGCCTTCGATACGAGCAGTACTTC. Translated: CASSLRYEQYF.

This sequence joins TRBV28 and TRBJ2-7, with D possibly being TRBD1 (6 bases). The CDR3 consists of 15 residues. Trimming stripped 6 bases from V and 4 bases from J, with 19 bases between. Per germline, CDR1 MDHEN and CDR2 SYDVKM. The CDR3, as DNA: TGTGCCAGCAGCTCACAGGGCCCCAGATTTTACGAGCAGTACGTC. Translating gives CASSSQGPRFYEQYV.

This clone counts as large (0.1 to 1%). The J gene is TRBJ2-4, the V gene TRBV19; a possible D gene is TRBD1 (6 bases). The V and J ends lost 7 bases and 7 bases respectively, with 11 bases between them. The CDR3 extends over 12 amino acids. Germline CDR1 is LNHDA and CDR2 is SQIVND (reference sequence). The CDR3 spells CASTTRGNIQYF. The CDR3 DNA reads TGTGCCAGTACAACTAGGGGGAACATTCAGTACTTC.

This clone rates as medium-sized. This chain links TRBV11-3 with TRBJ1-2; D unresolved. Germline V lookup: CDR1 SGHNT, CDR2 YENEEA. CDR3 size: 14 residues. V was trimmed by 0 bases and J by 3 bases, leaving 8 bases between them. The CDR3 DNA reads as TGTGCCAGCAGCTTAGATTCGGTCTACTATGGCTACACCTTC. Amino acids: CASSLDSVYYGYTF. The variable domain in full, completed from reference TRBV11-3 and TRBJ1-2, reads EAGVVQSPRYKIIEKKQPVAFWCNPISGHNTLYWYLQNLGQGPELLIRYENEEAVDDSQLPKDRFSAERLKGVDSTLKIQPAELGDSAVYLCASSLDSVYYGYTFGSGTRLTVV.

The V and J genes are TRBV19 and TRBJ1-2; D remains ambiguous. This CDR3 region has 13 residues. In germline, CDR1 is LNHDA, CDR2 SQIVND (reference sequence). The ends were cut back, 7 bases at V and 6 bases at J, with 15 bases in the middle. The CDR3 loop reads CASTSRIFDGYTF. The CDR3, as DNA: TGTGCCAGTACGTCACGGATTTTTGATGGCTACACCTTC.